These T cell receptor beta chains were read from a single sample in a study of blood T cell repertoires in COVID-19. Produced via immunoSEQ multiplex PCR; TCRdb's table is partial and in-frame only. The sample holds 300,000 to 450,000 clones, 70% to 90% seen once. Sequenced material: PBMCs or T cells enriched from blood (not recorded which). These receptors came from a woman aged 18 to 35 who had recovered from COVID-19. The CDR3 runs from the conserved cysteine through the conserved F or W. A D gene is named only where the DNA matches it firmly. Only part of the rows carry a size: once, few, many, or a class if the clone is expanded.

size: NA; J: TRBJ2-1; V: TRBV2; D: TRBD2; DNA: TGTGCCAGCAGCCCGAGGACTAGCGGGGGGTCAACACAGCAGTTCTTC; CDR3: CASSPRTSGGSTQQFF
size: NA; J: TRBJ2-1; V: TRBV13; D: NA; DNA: TGTGCCAGCAGCTTGGGGGGTCCCCCCTACAATGAGCTGTTCTTC; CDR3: CASSLGGPPYNELFF
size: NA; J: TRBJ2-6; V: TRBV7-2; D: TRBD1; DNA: TGTGCCAGCAGATCGAATACAGGGACAGGCCCCTCTGGGGCCAACGTCCTGACTTTC; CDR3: CASRSNTGTGPSGANVLTF
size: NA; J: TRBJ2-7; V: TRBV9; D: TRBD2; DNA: TGTGCCAGCAGCCCGCGACTAGCGGGGGTTTACGAGCAGTACTTC; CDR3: CASSPRLAGVYEQYF
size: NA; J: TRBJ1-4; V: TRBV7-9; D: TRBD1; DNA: TGTGCCAGCAGCTCCAACGGACAGGGGAGGGTAAAACTGTTTTTT; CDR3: CASSSNGQGRVKLFF
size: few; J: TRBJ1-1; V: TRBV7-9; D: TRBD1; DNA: TGTGCCAGCAGCGTACCCGGGACAGCGAACACTGAAGCTTTCTTT; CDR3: CASSVPGTANTEAFF
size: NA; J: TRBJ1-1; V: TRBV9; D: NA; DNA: TGTGCCAGCAGCGCCCGGGAGGGGTACACTGAAGCTTTCTTT; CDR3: CASSAREGYTEAFF
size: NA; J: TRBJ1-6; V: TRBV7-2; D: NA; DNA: TGTGCCAGCAGCTTACAAGCGACCCCGAGCTCCTATAATTCACCCCTCCACTTT; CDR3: CASSLQATPSSYNSPLHF
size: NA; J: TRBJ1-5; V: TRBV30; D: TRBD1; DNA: TGTGCCTATGCAGGGGGCCGCAATCAGCCCCAGCATTTT; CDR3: CAYAGGRNQPQHF
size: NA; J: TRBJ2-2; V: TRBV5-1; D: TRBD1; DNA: TGCGCCAGCAGTATTACCTCCGGGACAGGGGCGGGGGAGCTGTTTTTT; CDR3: CASSITSGTGAGELFF
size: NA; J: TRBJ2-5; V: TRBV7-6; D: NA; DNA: TGTGCCAGCAGCTTATTAGCGGCCGATCAAGAGACCCAGTACTTC; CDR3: CASSLLAADQETQYF
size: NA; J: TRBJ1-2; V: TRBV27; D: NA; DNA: TGTGCCAGCAGTTTAAAAGGGCCGGGGTATGACTATGGCTACACCTTC; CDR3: CASSLKGPGYDYGYTF
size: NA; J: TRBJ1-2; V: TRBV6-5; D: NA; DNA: TGTGCCAGCAGTTCGTTCGAGGGTCCCGGCTATGGCTACACCTTC; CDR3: CASSSFEGPGYGYTF
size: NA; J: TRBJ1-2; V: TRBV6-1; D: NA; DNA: TGTGCCAGCAGTGAAATTTTAGGGGACTATGGCTACACCTTC; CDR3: CASSEILGDYGYTF
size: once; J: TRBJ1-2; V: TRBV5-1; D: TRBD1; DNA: TGCGCCAGCAGCCCTACCCGGGACAGCCTTTGGGATGGCTACACCTTC; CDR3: CASSPTRDSLWDGYTF
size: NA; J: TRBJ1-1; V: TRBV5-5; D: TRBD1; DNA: TGTGCCAGCAGCCCGAGGGGGCTGGCTGAAGCTTTCTTT; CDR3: CASSPRGLAEAFF
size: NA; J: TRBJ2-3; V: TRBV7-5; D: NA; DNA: TGTGCCAGAAGCTTAGCGCGGGGGGCGAGCACAGATACGCAGTATTTT; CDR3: CARSLARGASTDTQYF
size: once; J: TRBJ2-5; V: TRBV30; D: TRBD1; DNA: TGTGCCTGGAGTGCGTCGGGCCTGACAGGGGGTCTCCAAGAGACCCAGTACTTC; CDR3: CAWSASGLTGGLQETQYF
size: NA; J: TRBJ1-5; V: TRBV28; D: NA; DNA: TGTGCCGCCGCCCAGGGGACGGTGAAGCCCCAGCATTTT; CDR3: CAAAQGTVKPQHF
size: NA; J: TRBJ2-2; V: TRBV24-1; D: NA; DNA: TGTGCCACCAGTGATTTTCCAGCGAACACCGGGGAGCTGTTTTTT; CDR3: CATSDFPANTGELFF
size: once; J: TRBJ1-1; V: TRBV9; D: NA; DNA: TGTGCCAGCAGCGGAGAGGGGGTGGCTGAAGCTTTCTTT; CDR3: CASSGEGVAEAFF
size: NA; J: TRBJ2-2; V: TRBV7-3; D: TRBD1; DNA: TGTGCCAGCAGCCTAGGGACAGGCGGGGTAGGCGGGGAGCTGTTTTTT; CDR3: CASSLGTGGVGGELFF
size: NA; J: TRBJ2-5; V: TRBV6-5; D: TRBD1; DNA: TGTGCCAGCAGTTACGGCGGGACAGGGCAGTGGACCCAGTACTTC; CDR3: CASSYGGTGQWTQYF
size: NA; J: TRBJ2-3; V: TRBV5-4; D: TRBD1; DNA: TGTGCCAGCAGCTTCCGACAGGGGGGGCTCACAGATACGCAGTATTTT; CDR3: CASSFRQGGLTDTQYF
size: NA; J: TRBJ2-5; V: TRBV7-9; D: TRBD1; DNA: TGTGCCAGCAGCTATACAGGGGTAGAGACCCAGTACTTC; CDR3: CASSYTGVETQYF
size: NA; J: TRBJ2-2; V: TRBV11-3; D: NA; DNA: TGTGCCAGCAGCTTAGTGGGGGCAGGCACCGGGGAGCTGTTTTTT; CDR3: CASSLVGAGTGELFF